This TCR beta chain was identified during a study of shared clonotypes between healthy human individuals. Study observations and caveats: Sequencing depth was predicted to influence how clonotypes are shared among donors.

Both subsets, CD45RA+ naive and CD45RA-negative memory, were split from the CD4+ cells. Of note for this clone: No antigen is known for it.

Clones were read by immunoSEQ multiplex PCR, and TCRdb kept only the in-frame ones, dropping some. The data contain approximately 500,000 clones, about 96% of them singletons. Germline CDR1 and CDR2: MNHEY and SVGAGI. The V end lost 2 bases, the J end lost 4 bases, and 5 bases lay between the germline ends. This CDR3 region has 12 residues. The gene calls are TRBV6-5 and TRBJ1-2; D is unclear. The origin of this receptor is a woman between 25 and 40 years old in good health. What was sequenced was naive CD4+ T cells sorted from blood. As to subset: CD45RA+ positively selected. The CDR3 loop is CASSYGGYGYTF. The CDR3 DNA sequence: TGTGCCAGCAGTTACGGAGGCTATGGCTACACCTTC.